Presented here are 15 T cell receptor beta chains from one specimen sequenced in a study of T-cell reconstitution after alpha-beta-depleted transplantation in children. Unique molecular identifiers were used in preparing the TCRbeta library. TCRdb ran MiXCR on the PCR reads and lists one entry per CDR3 protein. This sample has 200,000 to 250,000 distinct CDR3 sequences; 9.5% to 13% occur once, and the top ten carry 28%. Here the sequenced sample was PBMCs, taken before TCRalphabeta/CD19-depleted stem cell transplant. The origin of the receptors is a child under two years old with acute myeloid leukemia, due to receive a stem cell transplant.

This clonotype was picked up many times. At one end the junction does not follow the germline gene, possibly because of a read error. This chain uses TRBV7-7 with TRBJ2-3, with D tentatively TRBD1 (6 bases). This CDR3 has 13 residues. Germline assignment: CDR1 SSHAT and CDR2 FNYEAQ (reference sequence). CDR3 residues: CASSSQGTDTQYF. The CDR3 DNA reads as TGTGCTAGCAGCTCCCAGGGGACAGATACGCAGTATTTT.

The sample holds many counts of this clonotype. A much larger clonotype is one base distant, so this may be a read error. V is TRBV10-3 and J is TRBJ2-7, with D hard to call. The germline V and J ends were trimmed by 4 bases and 1 base, with 11 bases remaining between them. CDR3 size: 14 residues. Germline lookup yields CDR1 ENHRY and CDR2 SYGVKD. The CDR3 bases are TGTGCCATCAGTGGCGAGACACTTTCCTACGAGCAGTACTTC. Translated, it gives CAISGETLSYEQYF.

A few counts support this clonotype. The V and J genes are TRBV12-3 or TRBV12-4 and TRBJ2-3, with 14 bases matching TRBD2. The CDR3 length is 15 residues. J lost 3 bases, V lost 5 bases, and 1 base had no gene match. The CDR3 region is CASSGTSGGTDTQYF. CDR3 sequence (DNA): TGTGCCAGCAGTGGGACTAGCGGGGGAACAGATACGCAGTATTTT.

This clonotype was seen more than once but under ten times. The genes are TRBV18 and TRBJ1-5, with TRBD1 identical over 7 bases. This CDR3 is 15 amino acids long. In germline, CDR1 is KGHSH, CDR2 LQKENI. Trimming took 1 base from V and 3 from J; bases not matched to a gene: 3. The CDR3 region has the DNA TGTGCCAGCTCACCACGACAGGGAACCAATCAGCCCCAGCATTTT. It encodes CASSPRQGTNQPQHF. Full variable domain (rest looked up from reference TRBV18 and TRBJ1-5): NAGVMQNPRHLVRRRGQEARLRCSPMKGHSHVYWYRQLPEEGLKFMVYLQKENIIDESGMPKERFSAEFPKEGPSILRIQQVVRGDSAAYFCASSPRQGTNQPQHFGDGTRLSIL.

This clonotype was recorded many times. This chain uses TRBV12-3 or TRBV12-4 with TRBJ2-7, with D maybe TRBD2 (6 bases). V shed 3 bases and J shed 2 bases, with 20 bases lying between them. The CDR3 loop spans 17 amino acids. This CDR3 reads CASSFKGTVRETYEQYF. CDR3 DNA: TGTGCCAGCAGTTTTAAGGGGACGGTGCGGGAAACCTACGAGCAGTACTTC.

This clonotype was observed many times. The chain links TRBV12-3 or TRBV12-4 to TRBJ1-2, with a possible D match to TRBD1 (6 bases). This CDR3 has 14 amino acids. Between the trimmed V and J ends, which lost 2 bases and 5 bases, there was a span of 12 bases. CDR3 bases: TGTGCCAGCAGTTTACCCGGACAGCTATATGGCTACACCTTC. Protein: CASSLPGQLYGYTF.

This clonotype was picked up a small number of times. The V call is TRBV20-1, the J call TRBJ1-1, with D tentatively TRBD1 (5 bases). This CDR3 contains 14 residues. The V gene's germline CDR1 is DFQATT and CDR2 SNEGSKA (reference sequence). Deletions cut 7 bases from V and 3 bases from J, with 18 bases between. The chain's CDR3 is CSGWTSGSDTEAFF. Written as DNA, the CDR3 is TGCAGTGGATGGACGTCAGGGTCCGACACTGAAGCTTTCTTT.

This chain connects TRBV9 to TRBJ2-2; TRBD2 matches 10 bases. The CDR3 has 16 amino acids. V shed 10 bases, J shed 3 bases, and the junction held 12 bases outside the gene matches. From germline, CDR1 is SGDLS and CDR2 YYNGEE. The CDR3: CARAGASGSHTGELFF. The CDR3 nucleotides are TGTGCCCGCGCCGGAGCTAGCGGGAGTCACACCGGGGAGCTGTTTTTT.

Many counts were recorded for this clonotype. The rearrangement links TRBV20-1 to TRBJ2-1; D perhaps matches TRBD2 (5 bases). The ends were cut back, 3 bases at V and 0 bases at J, with 15 bases in the middle. In germline, CDR1 is DFQATT, CDR2 SNEGSKA (reference sequence). The CDR3 spans 16 residues. The CDR3 nucleotides read TGCAGTGCTAGGACGGCCCAGCGGAGCTCCTACAATGAGCAGTTCTTC. This gives the protein CSARTAQRSSYNEQFF.

The table lists this clonotype with many counts. The rearrangement uses TRBV29-1 and TRBJ2-1; the match to TRBD1 covers 7 bases. The V segment lost 4 bases and the J segment 4 bases; nucleotides outside the gene matches: 4. This CDR3 is 13 amino acids long. Germline CDR1 SQVTM, CDR2 ANQGSEA. The CDR3 DNA follows: TGCAGCGTTGGGTGGACAGGATACAATGAGCAGTTCTTC. Its protein is CSVGWTGYNEQFF.

The CDR3 here is CTFSPGQQGHEQYF. The CDR3 DNA reads as TGTACCTTCAGTCCCGGACAACAGGGCCACGAGCAGTACTTC. V and J are TRBV12-3 or TRBV12-4 and TRBJ2-7, with D perhaps matching TRBD1 (6 bases). This CDR3 comprises 14 residues.

CDR3 loop: CSARSPSEGGTDTQYF. The CDR3 region has the DNA TGCAGTGCTAGATCGCCTAGCGAGGGTGGCACAGATACGCAGTATTTT. The rearrangement uses TRBV20-1 and TRBJ2-3; TRBD2 might be the D (6 bases). Trimming took off 2 bases at V and 1 base at J, with 16 bases between the two ends. CDR1 and CDR2 from the germline V gene are DFQATT and SNEGSKA (reference sequence). There are 16 residues in the CDR3.

The table lists this clonotype with many counts. The genes are TRBV30 and TRBJ2-2; 13 nucleotides line up with TRBD2. CDR1 and CDR2 from the germline V gene are GTSNPN and SVGIG (reference sequence). V dropped 0 bases and J dropped 7; count of bases not matched to a gene: 2. The CDR3 is 15 amino acids. The CDR3 loop reads CAWSVLAGGNGELFF. The CDR3 nucleotides read TGTGCCTGGAGTGTACTAGCGGGAGGGAACGGGGAGCTGTTTTTT.

The V gene is TRBV11-2, the J gene TRBJ2-5; D might be TRBD1 (5 bases). This CDR3 is built from 15 residues. CDR1 is SGHAT and CDR2 is FQNNGV in the germline V gene. Trimming stripped 1 base from V and 5 bases from J, with 14 bases between. The CDR3 DNA sequence: TGTGCCAGCAGCTTAGGTGTCAGGGTTGAGGAGACCCAGTACTTC. Its protein is CASSLGVRVEETQYF.

Points on this clonotype: A read error may explain this, as a much larger clone is one base away. The chain employs TRBV9 and TRBJ2-7, with 7 bases lining up with TRBD2. The ends lost 0 bases at V and 1 base at J; junction bases unmatched: 7. Germline V gene lookup returns CDR1 SGDLS and CDR2 YYNGEE. The CDR3 runs to 16 residues. CDR3 protein: CASSVGISGPSYEQYF. The CDR3, as DNA: TGTGCCAGCAGCGTAGGGATTAGCGGGCCTTCCTACGAGCAGTACTTC.